This T cell receptor beta chain was identified during a study of tumor and adjacent non-tumor tissue in lung cancer. General observations from the study: Normal lung showed higher cumulative top 100 clone frequency than tumor.

V was pared by 7 bases and J by 1 base, with 10 bases between. The CDR3 is 12 amino acids. Germline V gene lookup returns CDR1 DFQATT and CDR2 SNEGSKA (reference sequence). RNA was extracted from bulk tissue without any cell sorting. Three rounds of nested PCR, following a modified ARM-PCR protocol, produced the TCRbeta library. MiXCR was run by TCRdb on the multiplex PCR reads, yielding one entry per CDR3 protein. The table shows more than 120,000 distinct CDR3 sequences, with approximately 64% occurring only once. Turning to this clonotype: Its antigen is not identified.

This chain connects TRBV20-1 to TRBJ1-1; TRBD1 might be the D (5 bases). The sample comprised lung tumor tissue. The clonotype comes from a man aged 60 to 69 with small cell lung cancer. CDR3: CSVGQQNTEAFF. The CDR3 nucleotides are TGCAGTGTTGGACAACAGAACACTGAAGCTTTCTTT.